Following are 25 T cell receptor beta chains from one sample sequenced in a study of shared clonotypes between healthy human individuals (dated by TCRdb to about 2020). Libraries were built with the immunoSEQ multiplex PCR assay. Held by TCRdb, this immuneACCESS table contains in-frame sequences only and omits some clones. Under half of the omission traces to an unresolved V gene where checked; the cause of the rest is unknown. This sample lists some 1,900,000 clones; about 95% were detected once. The ten largest account for 1.2% of the sample. CD8 naive samples consisted of CD45RO-negative cells that were positively selected for CCR7, yielding a CD45RA+CCR7+ population without TemRA cells. The sample comprised naive CD8+ T cells sorted from blood. Reading the label with the study, this specimen's cell subset or site is: CD45RA+CCR7+. These receptors were collected from a man between 18 and 35 years old in good health.

This chain connects TRBV9 to TRBJ2-1; D unresolved. The CDR3 sequence is 14 residues long. Between the trimmed V and J ends, which lost 0 bases and 7 bases, there was a span of 11 bases. Germline lookup yields CDR1 SGDLS and CDR2 YYNGEE. DNA for the CDR3: TGTGCCAGCAGCGTAGCTTGGCAGGCAAATGAGCAGTTCTTC. Its translation: CASSVAWQANEQFF.

CDR3 region: CASSGTGVTEAFF. DNA for the CDR3: TGTGCCAGCAGCGGGACAGGGGTTACTGAAGCTTTCTTT. The chain links TRBV6-5 to TRBJ1-1; 10 bases map to TRBD1. The V and J ends lost 6 bases and 5 bases, in that order; junction bases with no gene match: 3. Germline CDR1 is MNHEY and CDR2 is SVGAGI. CDR3 length: 13 residues.

As concerns this clone: The identical CDR3 is also encoded by other nucleotide sequences in the sample. This chain links TRBV5-6 with TRBJ2-7; D is unclear. The CDR3 covers 12 residues. CDR1 is SGHDT and CDR2 is YYEEEE in the germline V gene. The germline V and J ends were trimmed by 4 bases and 1 base, with 6 bases remaining between them. The CDR3 spells CASSPGSYEQYF. CDR3 DNA: TGTGCCAGCAGCCCAGGATCCTACGAGCAGTACTTC.

This chain uses TRBV13 with TRBJ1-1; possibly TRBD1 for D (6 bases). V was cut by 0 bases and J by 6 bases, with 8 bases left in between. The CDR3 has 13 residues. Per germline, CDR1 PRHDT and CDR2 FYEKMQ (reference sequence). In DNA, the CDR3 is TGTGCCAGCAGCTTAGGAGGGGGACCTGAAGCTTTCTTT. It specifies CASSLGGGPEAFF.

This clone has a single count. This chain connects TRBV5-6 to TRBJ1-1; tentative D call: TRBD1 (6 bases). Germline CDR1 reads SGHDT; CDR2 reads YYEEEE. The ends were cut back, 2 bases at V and 6 bases at J, with 11 bases in the middle. The CDR3 runs to 13 residues. The CDR3 loop reads CASSLGPGAEAFF. The CDR3 region has the DNA TGTGCCAGCAGCTTAGGACCAGGGGCTGAAGCTTTCTTT. Looking up the rest from reference TRBV5-6 and TRBJ1-1 gives the full variable domain: DAGVTQSPTHLIKTRGQQVTLRCSPKSGHDTVSWYQQALGQGPQFIFQYYEEEERQRGNFPDRFSGHQFPNYSSELNVNALLLGDSALYLCASSLGPGAEAFFGQGTRLTVV.

This sequence joins TRBV10-2 and TRBJ2-7; D is unclear. The V and J ends lost 3 bases and 4 bases respectively, with 4 bases between them. CDR3 length: 11 residues. Germline V CDR1 and CDR2: WSHSY, SAAADI. The chain's CDR3 is CASSDMYEQYF. Here the CDR3 DNA reads TGCGCCAGCAGTGATATGTACGAGCAGTACTTC.

This sequence joins TRBV11-1 and TRBJ2-7; 7 nucleotides agree with TRBD2. The germline V gene encodes CDR1 SGHAT and CDR2 FQDESV (reference sequence). V was clipped by 1 base and J by 6 bases; unmatched bases: 3. This CDR3 is 13 amino acids long. CDR3 loop: CASSLGGGFEQYF. CDR3 coding DNA: TGTGCCAGCAGCTTAGGGGGGGGATTCGAGCAGTACTTC.

This chain uses TRBV7-9 with TRBJ2-1; TRBD1 or TRBD2 may be the D gene (6 bases each). Germline V lookup: CDR1 SEHNR, CDR2 FQNEAQ (reference sequence). V was trimmed by 4 bases and J by 8 bases, leaving 15 bases between them. The CDR3 is 14 residues long. The CDR3 DNA is TGTGCCAGCAGCTGGGACGGGGGCCCCGATGAGCAGTTCTTC. Translation gives CASSWDGGPDEQFF.

The chain employs TRBV29-1 and TRBJ2-7; 8 bases agree with TRBD1. The CDR3 runs 13 residues. After removal of 4 bases from V and 5 bases from J, the junction contained 7 bases not matched to a gene. The germline gives CDR1 SQVTM, CDR2 ANQGSEA. The CDR3 sequence is CSVAQGAIDEQYF. In nucleotides, the CDR3 is TGCAGCGTTGCGCAGGGGGCTATCGACGAGCAGTACTTC.

The chain employs TRBV15 and TRBJ2-5; D is possibly TRBD2 (6 bases). The germline gives CDR1 LNHNV, CDR2 YYDKDF (reference sequence). V was shortened by 3 bases and J by 1 base, with 15 bases between the two germline ends. The CDR3 is 16 residues long. CDR3 coding DNA: TGTGCCACCAGCAGTCCCGGCCTAGCGATCCAAGAGACCCAGTACTTC. Protein: CATSSPGLAIQETQYF.

To note about this clone: The sample carries other DNA sequences with the same CDR3. The chain is built from TRBV4-1 and TRBJ2-2; no reliable D call. V dropped 1 base and J dropped 2 bases, with 5 bases sitting between them. Germline V gene sequence: CDR1 MGHRA, CDR2 YSYEKL. CDR3 length equals 14 residues. The CDR3 loop reads CASSQARNTGELFF. CDR3 bases: TGCGCCAGCAGCCAAGCGAGAAACACCGGGGAGCTGTTTTTT.

V and J are TRBV5-1 and TRBJ1-1; TRBD1 matches at 8 bases. This CDR3 comprises 14 residues. J lost 7 bases, V lost 4 bases, and 9 bases had no gene match. Germline-derived CDR1 and CDR2 are SGHRS and YFSETQ. The CDR3 loop reads CASSDPDRGNEAFF. The CDR3 nucleotides read TGCGCCAGCAGCGATCCTGACAGGGGAAATGAAGCTTTCTTT.

J is TRBJ1-2 and V is TRBV9; D gene uncertain. This CDR3 comprises 13 residues. Looked up from germline, CDR1 is SGDLS and CDR2 is YYNGEE. Trimming cost V 4 bases and J 4 bases, with 11 bases left between them. The CDR3 protein is CASSPTRGYGYTF. CDR3 sequence (DNA): TGTGCCAGCAGCCCCACCCGGGGCTATGGCTACACCTTC.

This chain connects TRBV27 to TRBJ2-7; D may be TRBD1 (7 bases). The length of the CDR3 is 17 residues. The V end was cut by 4 bases, the J end by 6 bases, with 25 bases between. Germline V CDR1 and CDR2: MNHEY, SMNVEV (reference sequence). Here the CDR3 DNA reads TGTGCCAGCAGTTGGGGGGACACAGGGGCTGCTTGGTCCGAGCAGTACTTC. Its protein is CASSWGDTGAAWSEQYF.

This chain uses TRBV30 with TRBJ2-7; D call uncertain. The CDR3 covers 14 residues. Germline CDR1 GTSNPN, CDR2 SVGIG (reference sequence). V shed 4 bases and J shed 0 bases, with 13 bases lying between them. The CDR3 reads CAWNPSASSYEQYF. The CDR3 nucleotides read TGTGCCTGGAACCCCTCGGCGAGCTCCTACGAGCAGTACTTC.

The chain couples TRBV7-6 to TRBJ2-3; the D is unclear. The ends were cut back, 2 bases at V and 0 bases at J, with 9 bases in the middle. Germline CDR1 and CDR2: SGHVS and FNYEAQ. The CDR3 length is 15 residues. CDR3 in DNA: TGTGCCAGCAGCTTATTCTATCAGAGCACAGATACGCAGTATTTT. Its translation: CASSLFYQSTDTQYF.

This clone occurred once. The genes are TRBV27 and TRBJ2-5; 8 bases agree with TRBD1. The CDR3 is 16 residues long. Losses at the gene ends were 5 bases for V and 4 bases for J; bases not matched to a gene: 12. The V gene's germline CDR1 is MNHEY and CDR2 SMNVEV (reference sequence). The CDR3, as DNA: TGTGCCAGCAGTCCCCCCTCCGGGACAGGAAGAGAGACCCAGTACTTC. Its protein product is CASSPPSGTGRETQYF.

V usage is TRBV2 and J usage is TRBJ2-7; tentatively, D is TRBD1 or TRBD2 (5 bases each). Germline-derived CDR1 and CDR2 are SNHLY and FYNNEI. The CDR3 is 14 residues long. V lost 6 bases to trimming and J lost 2 bases, with 14 bases between them. The DNA for the CDR3 is TGTGCCAGCAGGCGGGTGGCAGGGACCTACGAGCAGTACTTC. Residues: CASRRVAGTYEQYF.

The genes are TRBV6-5 and TRBJ2-5; D is possibly TRBD2 (6 bases). V was shortened by 4 bases and J by 1 base, with 13 bases between the two germline ends. Germline lookup yields CDR1 MNHEY and CDR2 SVGAGI. The CDR3 runs 15 residues. The CDR3 coding sequence is TGTGCCAGCAGTTTTAGCGGTGGGGCCCAAGAGACCCAGTACTTC. The encoded protein is CASSFSGGAQETQYF.

V and J are TRBV11-2 and TRBJ2-1; D might be TRBD2 (6 bases). The CDR3 runs 15 residues. Trimming removed 7 bases at V and 1 base at J, with 14 bases between. Germline V gives CDR1 SGHAT, CDR2 FQNNGV. The CDR3 loop is CASNLGGESYNEQFF. CDR3 DNA sequence: TGTGCCAGCAACTTGGGGGGAGAATCCTACAATGAGCAGTTCTTC. Combining the CDR3 with reference TRBV11-2 and TRBJ2-1 gives the whole variable domain EAGVAQSPRYKIIEKRQSVAFWCNPISGHATLYWYQQILGQGPKLLIQFQNNGVVDDSQLPKDRFSAERLKGVDSTLKIQPAKLEDSAVYLCASNLGGESYNEQFFGPGTRLTVL.

This chain connects TRBV6-6 to TRBJ1-2; D is possibly TRBD1 (5 bases). Trimming left V 6 bases short and J 4 bases short, with 15 bases between. The CDR3 consists of 14 residues. Germline-derived CDR1 and CDR2 are MNHNY and SVGAGI (reference sequence). CDR3 nucleotide sequence: TGTGCCAGCAGCGCTCCCGGGACTGCCTATGGCTACACCTTC. This translates into CASSAPGTAYGYTF.

This clone was found a few times. The rearrangement uses TRBV30 and TRBJ1-1; 8 bases align to TRBD1. The CDR3 has 15 amino acids. The trim removed 3 bases at V and 0 bases at J, leaving 6 bases unmatched. Germline-derived CDR1 and CDR2 are GTSNPN and SVGIG (reference sequence). The CDR3, as DNA: TGTGCCTGGAGAAAGACCAGGGGGCTGAACACTGAAGCTTTCTTT. This translates into CAWRKTRGLNTEAFF.

The chain employs TRBV5-1 and TRBJ2-2, with TRBD1 matching over 11 bases. In germline, CDR1 is SGHRS, CDR2 YFSETQ. V dropped 3 bases and J dropped 4; count of bases not matched to a gene: 8. The CDR3 sequence is 17 residues long. For the CDR3, the DNA is TGCGCCAGCAGCTCCCCCGGGACAGGGGGGTTCACCGGGGAGCTGTTTTTT. Protein: CASSSPGTGGFTGELFF. The entire variable domain, with the rest obtained from reference TRBV5-1 and TRBJ2-2, is as follows: KAGVTQTPRYLIKTRGQQVTLSCSPISGHRSVSWYQQTPGQGLQFLFEYFSETQRNKGNFPGRFSGRQFSNSRSEMNVSTLELGDSALYLCASSSPGTGGFTGELFFGEGSRLTVL.

On this clone: Other DNA sequences in this sample translate to the same CDR3. The chain joins TRBV5-6 to TRBJ2-3, with D uncertain. The V gene lost 2 bases and the J gene lost 4 bases, with 8 bases spanning the gap. This CDR3 contains 13 residues. Germline V gene sequence: CDR1 SGHDT, CDR2 YYEEEE. The CDR3 protein is CASSFWGPDTQYF. CDR3 nucleotides: TGTGCCAGCAGCTTTTGGGGTCCAGATACGCAGTATTTT.

This clone was detected a few times. The chain couples TRBV29-1 to TRBJ2-7, with D hard to call. Germline V gene lookup returns CDR1 SQVTM and CDR2 ANQGSEA. The V end was cut by 6 bases, the J end by 6 bases, with 12 bases between. This CDR3 contains 11 residues. CDR3 sequence (DNA): TGCAGCGTGGTGGAGATTGGCGAGCAGTACTTC. Translated, it gives CSVVEIGEQYF.